The rows below give T cell receptor beta chains drawn from one sample of a study of blood T cells in healthy people across ages. TCRdb passed the 5' RACE reads through MiXCR, listing each CDR3 protein once. The data show under 850,000 distinct CDR3 sequences, around 34% seen once. The sample consisted of blood. The receptors come from a man aged 18-30 years in good health. CDR3s include the opening cysteine and the closing phenylalanine or tryptophan. D genes are given only for firm matches. The listing skips clone size in some rows; elsewhere it reads once, few, many or a size class.

d_gene,j_gene,abundance,v_gene,CDR3nt,CDR3aa
.,TRBJ1-6,.,TRBV5-1,TGCGCCAGCAGCTTTGATTCGGCAGGATCAAATTCACCCCTCCACTTT,CASSFDSAGSNSPLHF
TRBD1,TRBJ2-7,.,TRBV3-1,TGTGCCAGCAACCCCTGGGTTTGGACAGGACTTTCCTACGAGCAGTACTTC,CASNPWVWTGLSYEQYF
TRBD1,TRBJ1-5,few,TRBV20-1,TGCAGTGCCACCTCGACAGGGATAGAACAGCCCCAGCATTTT,CSATSTGIEQPQHF
.,TRBJ1-2,.,TRBV27,TGTGCCAGCAGTTTAAATACAGGGTCGGGCTATGGCTACACCTTC,CASSLNTGSGYGYTF
.,TRBJ2-1,.,TRBV7-2,TGTGCCAGCAGCCACCCAGACGACTCGGGCTCCTACAATGAGCAGTTCTTC,CASSHPDDSGSYNEQFF
.,TRBJ1-1,.,TRBV9,TGTGCCAGCACTAAGGGGGAAAGGGGACCTGAAGCTTTCTTT,CASTKGERGPEAFF
TRBD1,TRBJ2-4,.,TRBV7-2,TGTGCCAGCAGCCCGCCCGGACAGGGAGCCAAAAACATTCAGTACTTC,CASSPPGQGAKNIQYF
TRBD2,TRBJ2-1,.,TRBV7-2,TGTGCCAGCAGCTTAGCAGCGGGGGGCTTCAATGAGCAGTTCTTC,CASSLAAGGFNEQFF
TRBD1,TRBJ1-4,few,TRBV20-1,TGCAGTGCTAGAGTAGCAGGGGGCGCGGATGAAAAACTGTTTTTT,CSARVAGGADEKLFF
.,TRBJ1-2,once,TRBV2,TGTGCCAGCAGCCCTAATCCAGCCGGTGGCTATGGCCACACCTTC,CASSPNPAGGYGHTF
.,TRBJ2-7,.,TRBV7-7,TGTGCTAGCAGCTTAGCAGAGGGGTCCGGGCAGTACTTC,CASSLAEGSGQYF
.,TRBJ1-1,few,TRBV4-3,TGCGCCAGCAGCCAAAACCTAGGGACGGTGAACACTGAAGCTTTCTTT,CASSQNLGTVNTEAFF
TRBD1,TRBJ1-2,few,TRBV27,TGTGCCAGCAGTTTTAGTCCCCTAACAGGGGGTGGTTATGGCTACACCTTC,CASSFSPLTGGGYGYTF
.,TRBJ2-2,.,TRBV20-1,TGCAGTGCTAGTCGGACTGAGAACACCGGGGAGCTGTTTTTT,CSASRTENTGELFF
.,TRBJ1-2,.,TRBV29-1,TGCAGCGTTGAAGATATGGCAGGGCCGAACTATGGCTACACCTTC,CSVEDMAGPNYGYTF
.,TRBJ1-2,.,TRBV10-3,TGTGCCATCAGTGAGTCGGAAGCTTATGGCTACACCTTC,CAISESEAYGYTF
TRBD1,TRBJ1-1,few,TRBV20-1,TGCAGTGCTGGGGACAGGGGGCAGGGCACTGAAGCTTTCTTT,CSAGDRGQGTEAFF
.,TRBJ2-5,.,TRBV4-1,TGCGCCAGCAGCCTTGACAGGAAATTCTACAATGAGCAGTACTTC,CASSLDRKFYNEQYF
.,TRBJ1-1,.,TRBV4-3,TGCGCCAGCAGCCAAGACTTTAAAGGGCGTCAGACTGAAGCTTTCTTT,CASSQDFKGRQTEAFF
.,TRBJ1-5,.,TRBV7-2,TGTGCCAGCAGCGTATGGGAGGGCCCACAGCCCCAGCATTTT,CASSVWEGPQPQHF
.,TRBJ1-1,.,TRBV9,TGTGCCAGCAGCGTAAGGGGTGAGGTCACTGAAGCTTTCTTT,CASSVRGEVTEAFF
.,TRBJ2-5,few,TRBV4-3,TGCGCCAGCAGCCAAGATTGGCGCGGGACCCAGTACTTC,CASSQDWRGTQYF
TRBD2,TRBJ2-1,.,TRBV7-3,TGTGCCAGCAGCTTAACCAAAGCGGGAGGGTCCAATGAGCAGTTCTTC,CASSLTKAGGSNEQFF
TRBD1,TRBJ2-3,.,TRBV3-1,TGTGCCAGCAGCTTGAGGGACAGAGACGCGTATTTT,CASSLRDRDAYF
TRBD1,TRBJ1-2,.,TRBV5-1,TGCGCCAGCAGACCGGACAGGGGGCATGGCTACACCTTC,CASRPDRGHGYTF
.,TRBJ1-1,.,TRBV18,TGTGCCAGCTCACCACTTGTGGGGCAGAACACTGAAGCTTTCTTT,CASSPLVGQNTEAFF
.,TRBJ1-4,few,TRBV5-5,TGTGCCAGCAGCTTGATAGGCAGGCAGAATGAAAAACTGTTTTTT,CASSLIGRQNEKLFF
TRBD1,TRBJ1-1,many,TRBV5-1,TGCGCCAGCAGCACCGGACAGGGGGGCACTGAAGCTTTCTTT,CASSTGQGGTEAFF
.,TRBJ1-1,.,TRBV20-1,TGCAGTGCTTACCTAGGGGGGATCGTGCACACTGAAGCTTTCTTT,CSAYLGGIVHTEAFF
.,TRBJ1-2,.,TRBV6-5,TGTGCCAGCAGTTATCAGGGACCTTGGGAGGTCTACACCTTC,CASSYQGPWEVYTF
.,TRBJ2-4,many,TRBV28,TGTGCCAGCAAGGGTTCACAGGGAGGAGAACACATTCAGTACTTC,CASKGSQGGEHIQYF
.,TRBJ2-6,.,TRBV11-2,TGTGCCAGCGGACCCCGGGCTGGGGCCAACGTCCTGACTTTC,CASGPRAGANVLTF
TRBD1,TRBJ1-1,.,TRBV2,TGTGCCAGCCTCCGGGACAGGGGAAATGAAGCTTTCTTT,CASLRDRGNEAFF
.,TRBJ2-1,.,TRBV27,TGTGCCAGCAGTTCCCGCTGGGGTGAGCAGTTCTTC,CASSSRWGEQFF
.,TRBJ2-7,.,TRBV7-2,TGTGCCAGCAGCTTAGCTGGCAGGGTGGGCGAGCAGTACTTC,CASSLAGRVGEQYF
TRBD1,TRBJ2-5,once,TRBV18,TGTGCCAGCTCACAAGGGACAGATGAAGAGACCCAGTACTTC,CASSQGTDEETQYF
.,TRBJ1-2,.,TRBV12-3/TRBV12-4,TGTGCCAGCAGTCGTGCAGGGGTGTCTGGCTACACCTTC,CASSRAGVSGYTF
.,TRBJ2-1,.,TRBV14,TGTGCCAGCAGCCCGGGTCGGGGAAAATCCTACAATGAGCAGTTCTTC,CASSPGRGKSYNEQFF
.,TRBJ1-4,.,TRBV20-1,TGCAGTGCCGTAGAGATCGGGGGAACTAATGAAAAACTGTTTTTT,CSAVEIGGTNEKLFF
TRBD1,TRBJ1-1,.,TRBV18,TGTGCCAGCTCACAGGGGACAGGGAGGAGCACTGAAGCTTTCTTT,CASSQGTGRSTEAFF
TRBD1,TRBJ1-6,once,TRBV6-5,TGTGCCAGCAGGGACAGGGGGCGTTCACCCCTCCACTTT,CASRDRGRSPLHF
.,TRBJ1-2,.,TRBV4-1,TGCGCCAGCAGCCAAGAAGCGGAACGAAAGGGTGGCTACACCTTC,CASSQEAERKGGYTF
TRBD1,TRBJ1-2,many,TRBV12-3/TRBV12-4,TGTGCCAGCTCCCTTGGACAGGGGAAGGACTATGGCTACACCTTC,CASSLGQGKDYGYTF
.,TRBJ2-3,.,TRBV27,TGTGCCAGCAGTGTATCGCCTATTCATACGCAGTATTTT,CASSVSPIHTQYF
.,TRBJ2-1,.,TRBV7-2,TGTGCCAGCACCCAGGGAGGGGGCACCCTTTACAATGAGCAGTTCTTC,CASTQGGGTLYNEQFF
.,TRBJ2-4,many,TRBV20-1,TGCAGTGCTAGACCCGCCAGGGTTAACATTCAGTACTTC,CSARPARVNIQYF
.,TRBJ2-3,.,TRBV2,TGTGCCAGCAGTGTGGTTGCAGGGAGCACAGATACGCAGTATTTT,CASSVVAGSTDTQYF